One sample yielded the 20 T cell receptor beta chains listed below, sequenced in a study of shared clonotypes between healthy human individuals. Profiling relied on immunoSEQ multiplex PCR, and the TCRdb table lists in-frame clones only, not all of them. The sample has some 2,000,000 clones; roughly 94% are singletons. What was sequenced was naive CD4+ T cells sorted from blood. Subset reported: CD45RA+ positively selected. The source is a man aged 18 to 35 in good health.

This chain joins TRBV11-2 and TRBJ2-5, with TRBD2 identical over 8 bases. With V trimmed by 3 bases and J by 1 base, 1 base remained unmatched. CDR3 length: 14 residues. The germline V gene has CDR1 SGHAT and CDR2 FQNNGV. The CDR3 DNA is TGTGCCAGCAGCTTCGGGAGGGCCCAAGAGACCCAGTACTTC. Amino acids: CASSFGRAQETQYF.

This clone occurred once. The gene calls are TRBV19 and TRBJ2-4, with D perhaps matching TRBD2 (6 bases). Germline values: CDR1 LNHDA, CDR2 SQIVND (reference sequence). The CDR3 has 16 amino acids. V was clipped by 3 bases and J by 7 bases, with 19 bases between them. CDR3 coding DNA: TGTGCCAGTAGTATGGATAAGTGGGGGGTCAGGAACATTCAGTACTTC. Translation: CASSMDKWGVRNIQYF.

The V gene is TRBV15, the J gene TRBJ1-1, with TRBD1 as a possible D gene (5 bases). V was pared by 0 bases and J by 4 bases, with 15 bases between. The germline CDR1 and CDR2 sequences are LNHNV and YYDKDF (reference sequence). The CDR3 has 16 residues. The CDR3 sequence: CATSRDLAGLTTEAFF. The CDR3 DNA is TGTGCCACCAGCAGAGATCTGGCAGGGTTAACCACTGAAGCTTTCTTT.

The genes are TRBV2 and TRBJ1-6; D uncertain. V was shortened by 6 bases and J by 10 bases, with 16 bases between the two germline ends. Germline CDR1 and CDR2: SNHLY and FYNNEI. The CDR3 is 14 amino acids. The CDR3 DNA reads as TGTGCCAGCAGGGGAGGGCCGGTAAACTCACCCCTCCACTTT. It is translated as CASRGGPVNSPLHF.

This clone came up once. The chain joins TRBV2 to TRBJ1-4; D is perhaps TRBD1 (5 bases). This CDR3 contains 15 residues. CDR1 and CDR2 (germline): SNHLY, FYNNEI. Trimming took off 1 base at V and 10 bases at J, with 16 bases between the two ends. The CDR3 loop reads CASSEDEVRGGKLFF. CDR3 in DNA: TGTGCCAGCAGTGAAGATGAGGTCCGCGGGGGAAAACTGTTTTTT.

V usage is TRBV9 and J usage is TRBJ1-2; D ambiguous. Trimming shortened V by 3 bases and J by 0 bases, and 21 bases separated the two germline ends. The CDR3 spans 18 residues. The germline V gene has CDR1 SGDLS and CDR2 YYNGEE. The CDR3 is CASSAPNPQDPPNYGYTF. In nucleotides, the CDR3 is TGTGCCAGCAGCGCCCCCAATCCGCAGGACCCCCCTAACTATGGCTACACCTTC.

The chain has TRBV18 and TRBJ2-1; 8 positions match TRBD2. Germline loops: CDR1 KGHSH, CDR2 LQKENI. The trim removed 0 bases at V and 1 base at J, leaving 8 bases unmatched. The CDR3 sequence is 18 residues long. The CDR3 region has the DNA TGTGCCAGCTCACCACCCCTAGCGGGTGCCTATTCCTACAATGAGCAGTTCTTC. This codes for CASSPPLAGAYSYNEQFF.

The genes are TRBV7-9 and TRBJ1-4, with 10 bases lining up with TRBD1. This CDR3 comprises 16 residues. Germline assignment: CDR1 SEHNR and CDR2 FQNEAQ (reference sequence). With V trimmed by 0 bases and J by 7 bases, 5 bases remained unmatched. The DNA of the CDR3 is TGTGCCAGCAGCTTAGCCCGGGACAGGGGACGTGAAAAACTGTTTTTT. It specifies CASSLARDRGREKLFF.

This CDR3 reads CASSSTGSSPLHF. The DNA of the CDR3 is TGTGCCAGCAGCTCGACGGGCTCCTCACCCCTCCACTTT. The chain employs TRBV7-9 and TRBJ1-6, with D uncertain. The CDR3 loop spans 13 amino acids. The ends were cut back, 4 bases at V and 10 bases at J, with 11 bases in the middle. The V gene's germline CDR1 is SEHNR and CDR2 FQNEAQ (reference sequence). Based on the CDR3 plus reference TRBV7-9 and TRBJ1-6, the full variable domain is DTGVSQNPRHKITKRGQNVTFRCDPISEHNRLYWYRQTLGQGPEFLTYFQNEAQLEKSRLLSDRFSAERPKGSFSTLEIQRTEQGDSAMYLCASSSTGSSPLHFGNGTRLTVT.

The rearrangement joins TRBV5-1 to TRBJ2-1; TRBD2 might be the D (6 bases). The CDR3 totals 14 residues. The germline gives CDR1 SGHRS, CDR2 YFSETQ. V lost 4 bases to trimming and J lost 5 bases, with 13 bases between them. CDR3 DNA: TGCGCCAGCAGCCCGGGACTGGACCACAATGAGCAGTTCTTC. Translated, it gives CASSPGLDHNEQFF.

This clone is a singleton in its sample. The chain links TRBV9 to TRBJ2-1; TRBD2 agrees at 16 bases. From germline, CDR1 is SGDLS and CDR2 YYNGEE. The CDR3 runs to 16 residues. The junction had 3 bases not matched to a gene; V was cut back by 0 bases and J by 9 bases. CDR3 bases: TGTGCCAGCAGCGTAGAGGGACTAGCGGGAGGGTTTGAGCAGTTCTTC. Encoded protein: CASSVEGLAGGFEQFF.

This clone has a single count. V gene TRBV30 combines with J gene TRBJ1-2; tentative D call: TRBD1 (5 bases). Trimming took 0 bases from V and 0 from J, leaving 11 bases between them. CDR3 length: 15 residues. Per germline, CDR1 GTSNPN and CDR2 SVGIG (reference sequence). DNA of the CDR3: TGTGCCTGGAGTGTACGGGGCAGGGCTAACTATGGCTACACCTTC. This codes for CAWSVRGRANYGYTF.

Notes on this clone: Other DNA sequences in the sample encode the same CDR3. The V and J genes are TRBV15 and TRBJ2-1; 10 bases are a match to TRBD1. Per the germline V gene, CDR1 is LNHNV and CDR2 is YYDKDF (reference sequence). This CDR3 has 14 amino acids. Unmatched junction bases numbered 1, after V lost 3 bases and J lost 5 bases. CDR3 nucleotides: TGTGCCACCAGCAGGGACAGGGGGAACAATGAGCAGTTCTTC. Protein product: CATSRDRGNNEQFF. Full variable domain (remainder filled in from reference TRBV15 and TRBJ2-1): DAMVIQNPRYQVTQFGKPVTLSCSQTLNHNVMYWYQQKSSQAPKLLFHYYDKDFNNEADTPDNFQSRRPNTSFCFLDIRSPGLGDTAMYLCATSRDRGNNEQFFGPGTRLTVL.

This clone was found once. The V call is TRBV9, the J call TRBJ2-7; D is unresolved. Trimming removed 0 bases from V and 3 bases from J, with 10 bases in between. The CDR3 contains 14 residues. Germline lookup yields CDR1 SGDLS and CDR2 YYNGEE. In DNA, the CDR3 is TGTGCCAGCAGCGTAGAGGTGGTGAGCTACGAGCAGTACTTC. It encodes CASSVEVVSYEQYF.

The chain combines TRBV2 with TRBJ2-7, with 7 bases that match TRBD2. V trimming: 11 bases; J trimming: 0 bases; junction bases outside the gene matches: 19. Germline CDR1 is SNHLY and CDR2 is FYNNEI. The CDR3 contains 17 residues. CDR3 in amino acids: CALQPQFPGLYSYEQYF. CDR3 in DNA: TGTGCCCTCCAGCCTCAATTCCCGGGACTATACTCCTACGAGCAGTACTTC.

This rearrangement joins TRBV7-9 to TRBJ2-1; D call uncertain. Trimming took off 1 base at V and 9 bases at J, with 13 bases between the two ends. The CDR3 spans 14 residues. The germline gives CDR1 SEHNR, CDR2 FQNEAQ (reference sequence). The CDR3 is CASSLDSFSGEQFF. The CDR3 bases are TGTGCCAGCAGCTTAGACTCCTTCTCGGGTGAGCAGTTCTTC.

The chain employs TRBV5-1 and TRBJ1-2; D ambiguous. The CDR3 consists of 14 residues. Germline CDR1 is SGHRS and CDR2 is YFSETQ. V lost 3 bases and J 2 bases, leaving 11 bases between the germline ends. This CDR3 is CASSWDPRNYGYTF. The CDR3 DNA reads TGCGCCAGCAGCTGGGATCCGAGAAACTATGGCTACACCTTC. The whole variable domain, remainder taken from reference TRBV5-1 and TRBJ1-2, is KAGVTQTPRYLIKTRGQQVTLSCSPISGHRSVSWYQQTPGQGLQFLFEYFSETQRNKGNFPGRFSGRQFSNSRSEMNVSTLELGDSALYLCASSWDPRNYGYTFGSGTRLTVV.

This clone was counted a single time. This chain links TRBV30 with TRBJ2-3; the D is unclear. From germline, CDR1 is GTSNPN and CDR2 SVGIG (reference sequence). The CDR3 sequence is 13 residues long. Trimming cost V 2 bases and J 2 bases, with 8 bases left between them. This chain's CDR3 is CAWSHLSTDTQYF. In DNA form, the CDR3 reads TGTGCCTGGAGTCACCTGTCCACAGATACGCAGTATTTT.

The genes are TRBV19 and TRBJ1-5; 11 nucleotides line up with TRBD1. Trimming at V came to 5 bases and at J to 8 bases, leaving 11 bases not matched to a gene. CDR3 length equals 16 residues. CDR1 is LNHDA, CDR2 SQIVND, per germline (reference sequence). CDR3 amino acids: CASSSQRTGGGKPQHF. In DNA form, the CDR3 reads TGTGCCAGTAGTTCCCAACGGACAGGGGGCGGTAAGCCCCAGCATTTT.

The chain couples TRBV5-1 to TRBJ2-3; 8 positions agree with TRBD1. The germline CDR1 and CDR2 sequences are SGHRS and YFSETQ. The CDR3 consists of 15 residues. V shed 4 bases, J shed 3 bases, and the junction held 7 bases outside the gene matches. The CDR3 sequence: CASSEDRVGTDTQYF. The CDR3 nucleotides read TGCGCCAGCAGCGAGGACAGGGTAGGGACAGATACGCAGTATTTT.